Sequencing of this T cell receptor beta chain was carried out in a study of T cell changes during pregnancy in multiple sclerosis. TCRdb keeps only in-frame clones here, not all; method: immunoSEQ multiplex PCR. The sample lists tens of thousands of clones; around 93% were seen once. The CDR3 totals 19 residues. Losses at the gene ends were 3 bases for V and 2 bases for J; bases not matched to a gene: 13. Germline lookup yields CDR1 MGHRA and CDR2 YSYEKL. The chain combines TRBV4-1 with TRBJ2-3, with 11 bases matching TRBD2. The starting material was CD8+ T cells from peripheral blood mononuclear cells, obtained after pregnancy. The source is a female donor with multiple sclerosis, enrolled in a pregnancy study. The CDR3 bases are TGCGCCAGCAGCCACTCGGCGGCTAGCGGGGGGCTCCACACAGATACGCAGTATTTT. Translated: CASSHSAASGGLHTDTQYF.